These 15 T cell receptor beta chains came from one sample sequenced in a study of T cells in Graves' hyperthyroidism and ophthalmopathy (dated by TCRdb to about 2019). Library method: multiplex PCR. Sequenced using an Illumina HiSeq 2000. The TCR beta CDR3 regions were amplified from RNA transcripts. A first-round RT-PCR of the TCR CDR3 used the HTBI primer set with the Qiagen OneStep RT-PCR kit. TCRdb trimmed public reads at Q25 via fastp, called clones via MiXCR and kept in-frame beta chains. Rows with one shared CDR3 protein collapse into an entry with the most common genes and DNA. This sample holds hundreds of thousands of distinct CDR3 sequences; 15% to 19% were observed only once. The ten largest clonotypes hold 13% to 15% of the sample. The specimen was blood. Source of these receptors: a young woman with Graves' hyperthyroidism.

This clonotype has only a few counts. The rearrangement uses TRBV10-3 and TRBJ1-2; TRBD1 aligns across 7 bases. Germline V gives CDR1 ENHRY, CDR2 SYGVKD. After removal of 3 bases from V and 7 bases from J, the junction contained 8 bases not matched to a gene. The CDR3 length is 14 residues. The CDR3: CAISDYSGGSGYTF. The CDR3 DNA follows: TGTGCCATCAGTGATTATTCAGGGGGATCTGGCTACACCTTC.

At least ten counts were recorded for this clonotype. The chain carries TRBV6-6 and TRBJ1-1; D unclear. The V and J ends lost 2 bases and 5 bases respectively, with 9 bases between them. Germline values: CDR1 MNHNY, CDR2 SVGAGI (reference sequence). The CDR3 sequence is 13 residues long. CDR3 bases: TGTGCCAGCAGTTACGTCTTGGGGACTGAAGCTTTCTTT. It codes for CASSYVLGTEAFF.

In its sample, this clonotype was seen many times. The V gene is TRBV20-1, the J gene TRBJ2-3; perhaps TRBD2 as D (6 bases). The CDR3 runs to 13 residues. V dropped 3 bases and J dropped 3 bases, with 10 bases sitting between them. The germline V gene encodes CDR1 DFQATT and CDR2 SNEGSKA (reference sequence). The CDR3 spells CSASGEATDTQYF. The CDR3 DNA is TGCAGTGCTAGCGGGGAGGCTACAGATACGCAGTATTTT.

The chain uses TRBV7-2 and TRBJ2-3; D gene uncertain. This CDR3 has 13 residues. The germline V and J ends were trimmed by 8 bases and 0 bases, with 9 bases remaining between them. Germline V gene sequence: CDR1 SGHTA, CDR2 FQGNSA. The chain's CDR3 is CASARRSTDTQYF. The CDR3 DNA reads TGTGCCAGCGCCCGTAGAAGCACAGATACGCAGTATTTT.

This clonotype was seen only once. A much larger clone differs from this one at a single base, so this may be a read error. The chain has TRBV5-1 and TRBJ2-1; D may be TRBD1 or TRBD2 (5 bases each). CDR3 length: 15 residues. Germline-derived CDR1 and CDR2 are SGHRS and YFSETQ. The DNA for the CDR3 is TGCGCCAGCGGCTTGGATGGGGGTCAATACAATGAGCAGTTCTTC. Translating gives CASGLDGGQYNEQFF.

This clonotype was detected ten times or more. The chain uses TRBV11-2 and TRBJ2-5; perhaps D is TRBD1 or TRBD2 (5 bases each). The CDR3 has 18 residues. Trimming left V 3 bases short and J 2 bases short, with 22 bases between. The V gene's germline CDR1 is SGHAT and CDR2 FQNNGV. The DNA for the CDR3 is TGTGCCAGCAGCTTTTATAGGGGAGCATTTGGCAATCAAGAGACCCAGTACTTC. Its protein product is CASSFYRGAFGNQETQYF.

The sample holds many counts of this clonotype. The chain combines TRBV3-1 with TRBJ2-2, with D perhaps TRBD1 (6 bases). The ends were cut back, 10 bases at V and 5 bases at J, with 14 bases in the middle. The CDR3 length is 13 residues. The germline V gene encodes CDR1 LGHDT and CDR2 YNNKEL (reference sequence). This CDR3 reads CATQDRKTGELFF. The CDR3 DNA reads TGTGCCACGCAAGACAGGAAAACCGGGGAGCTGTTTTTT.

For this clonotype: A read error may be the cause here, since a much bigger clone is one base away. This sequence joins TRBV20-1 and TRBJ2-7; TRBD2 matches 10 bases. The trim removed 5 bases at V and 2 bases at J, leaving 9 bases unmatched. The germline gives CDR1 DFQATT, CDR2 SNEGSKA (reference sequence). This CDR3 comprises 15 residues. Written as DNA, the CDR3 is TGCAGTGCTGGAGTGCTAGCGGGGGCCGCCTACGAGCAGTACTTC. It yields the protein CSAGVLAGAAYEQYF.

This clonotype was counted at least ten times. The chain has TRBV20-1 and TRBJ2-5; 7 positions match TRBD1. V was clipped by 3 bases and J by 5 bases; unmatched bases: 15. Germline V CDR1 and CDR2: DFQATT, SNEGSKA (reference sequence). The CDR3 is 16 amino acids. The CDR3 nucleotides read TGCAGTGCTAGCGACAGGGTGGGGATTGTTATCGAGACCCAGTACTTC. This sequence encodes CSASDRVGIVIETQYF.

This clonotype was observed a single time. The chain recombines TRBV7-6 with TRBJ1-4; D is unresolved. This CDR3 spans 13 amino acids. V was clipped by 2 bases and J by 8 bases, with 9 bases between them. From germline, CDR1 is SGHVS and CDR2 FNYEAQ. CDR3 in DNA: TGTGCCAGCAGCTTAAAGCCGTGGGAAAAACTGTTTTTT. This gives the protein CASSLKPWEKLFF.

V gene TRBV4-1 combines with J gene TRBJ2-7, with D hard to call. Trimming removed 0 bases from V and 3 bases from J, with 6 bases in between. The CDR3 runs 13 residues. CDR1 is MGHRA, CDR2 YSYEKL, per germline. CDR3 sequence reads: CASSQERDYEQYF. The CDR3, as DNA: TGCGCCAGCAGCCAAGAAAGGGACTACGAGCAGTACTTC.

Only a few counts were recorded for this clonotype. DNA for the CDR3: TGTGCCAGCAGTAAGGAGGGACGACCAATCAATGGCTACACCTTC. Protein sequence: CASSKEGRPINGYTF. The chain has TRBV6-1 and TRBJ1-2; possible D gene TRBD1, 5 bases. CDR1 is MNHNS and CDR2 is SASEGT in the germline V gene. V lost 5 bases and J 6 bases, leaving 19 bases between the germline ends. CDR3 size: 15 residues.

V is TRBV25-1 and J is TRBJ1-5, with 7 positions matching TRBD1. The germline CDR1 and CDR2 sequences are MGHDK and SYGVNS. Germline trimming cut 2 bases from V and 5 bases from J; bases unmatched to any gene: 3. The CDR3 covers 14 residues. CDR3 residues: CASSEGRGYQPQHF. For the CDR3, the DNA is TGTGCCAGCAGTGAAGGCAGGGGGTATCAGCCCCAGCATTTT. Looking up the rest from reference TRBV25-1 and TRBJ1-5 gives the full variable domain: EADIYQTPRYLVIGTGKKITLECSQTMGHDKMYWYQQDPGMELHLIHYSYGVNSTEKGDLSSESTVSRIRTEHFPLTLESARPSHTSQYLCASSEGRGYQPQHFGDGTRLSIL.

The V call is TRBV24-1, the J call TRBJ2-3; 10 nucleotides agree with TRBD1. This CDR3 is 16 amino acids long. Germline V gene sequence: CDR1 KGHDR, CDR2 SFDVKD. The trim removed 4 bases at V and 5 bases at J, leaving 8 bases unmatched. This chain's CDR3 is CATSEPRQGAGDTQYF. In nucleotides, the CDR3 is TGTGCCACCAGTGAGCCTAGACAGGGGGCGGGAGATACGCAGTATTTT.

This clonotype was observed at least ten times. With a much larger clone just one base away, this may be a read error. The gene calls are TRBV28 and TRBJ2-1, with TRBD1 matching 9 bases. The CDR3 extends over 14 amino acids. Germline CDR1 and CDR2: MDHEN and SYDVKM. The ends lost 8 bases at V and 5 bases at J; junction bases unmatched: 7. The CDR3 region has the DNA TGTGCCAGCGGACCCGGGACAGGGCACAATGAGCAGTTCTTC. Translated: CASGPGTGHNEQFF. The full variable domain, rest sourced from reference TRBV28 and TRBJ2-1, is DVKVTQSSRYLVKRTGEKVFLECVQDMDHENMFWYRQDPGLGLRLIYFSYDVKMKEKGDIPEGYSVSREKKERFSLILESASTNQTSMYLCASGPGTGHNEQFFGPGTRLTVL.